The subject of this entry is one T cell receptor beta chain. Antigen: not known. The data derive from a study of a mutant IDH1 vaccine in newly diagnosed glioma. On the study more broadly: Eight vaccinations went to patients in weeks 1, 3, 5, 7, 11, 15, 19, 23. Sex distribution of treated patients was around 62% male and approximately 38% female; mean age was around 40 years. Receipt of radiotherapy, temozolomide, or both preceded the study, and most received both.

Time point denoted: week 11, during vaccination. Mutant IDH1 20-mer peptide, at 300 ug, made up each vaccine dose, with topical imiquimod. Sequenced by immunoSEQ multiplex PCR; TCRdb stores in-frame clones only, minus some. Of about 62,000 clones in the sample, about nine tenths were seen once. The CDR3 contains 17 residues. Trimming removed 4 bases at V and 2 bases at J, with 17 bases between. Per germline, CDR1 LNHDA and CDR2 SQIVND (reference sequence). Overall study findings and caveats: Pseudoprogression appears to have had no connection to changes in top peripheral T cell clonotypes.

The specimen was PBMCs, collected from a glioma patient whose treatment included an IDH1 peptide vaccine. The chain employs TRBV19 and TRBJ2-2, with D maybe TRBD2 (7 bases). The receptor was derived from a man aged 35 to 55 with glioma. CDR3 in amino acids: CASSRGRGLVNTGELFF. The CDR3 DNA is TGTGCCAGTAGTAGGGGGCGGGGGCTTGTTAACACCGGGGAGCTGTTTTTT.